The 3 T cell receptor beta chains presented below share a single source sample, sequenced in a study of molecular identifiers for immune sequencing clone quantification. TCRdb passed the PCR reads through MiXCR, listing each CDR3 protein once. The sample has 97,000 or so distinct CDR3 sequences; 20% to 30% are singletons. The sequenced sample was naive CD8+ T cells from blood, with Jurkat cell RNA spiked in. This sample's subset: FACS-sorted CD8+CD4-CCR7+CD45RA+ naive T cells. Every receptor here comes from a human donor in good health. Some libraries in this study had Jurkat cell RNA spiked in.

With respect to this clonotype: A much larger clone sits a single nucleotide away, making a read error possible. V and J are TRBV12-5 and TRBJ2-1, with D possibly being TRBD1 (5 bases). The germline gives CDR1 LGHNT, CDR2 FRNRAP. The CDR3 has 13 amino acids. V was trimmed by 1 base and J by 15 bases, leaving 16 bases between them. Here the CDR3 reads CASGLDPRGHTFF. For the CDR3, the DNA is TGTGCTAGTGGTTTGGACCCCCGAGGACATACGTTCTTC.

The chain couples TRBV29-1 to TRBJ2-3, with 8 bases that match TRBD2. J gave up 2 bases and V 3 bases, and 13 bases lay outside the gene matches. CDR3 length: 17 residues. The germline CDR1 and CDR2 sequences are SQVTM and ANQGSEA. The CDR3 reads CSVDGVREGLNTDTQYF. CDR3 DNA sequence: TGCAGCGTTGATGGGGTCCGGGAGGGATTAAACACAGATACGCAGTATTTT.

This clonotype showed up many times. V and J are TRBV7-9 and TRBJ2-3; the D call may be TRBD1 or TRBD2 (5 bases each). CDR1 and CDR2 (germline): SEHNR, FQNEAQ (reference sequence). This CDR3 region has 16 residues. V was shortened by 3 bases and J by 2 bases, with 15 bases between the two germline ends. CDR3 amino acids: CASSFFPGPNTDTQYF. Here the CDR3 DNA reads TGTGCCAGCAGCTTTTTTCCGGGACCGAACACAGATACGCAGTATTTT. The whole variable domain, remainder taken from reference TRBV7-9 and TRBJ2-3, is DTGVSQNPRHKITKRGQNVTFRCDPISEHNRLYWYRQTLGQGPEFLTYFQNEAQLEKSRLLSDRFSAERPKGSFSTLEIQRTEQGDSAMYLCASSFFPGPNTDTQYFGPGTRLTVL.